Given below is one T cell receptor (beta chain) in context. Antigen specificity is unknown. This record comes from a study of CXCR3-negative and CXCR3-positive naive CD8 T cells. Per the germline V gene, CDR1 is MNHNS and CDR2 is SASEGT. This CDR3 has 15 residues. cDNA libraries for TRB were generated by 5' RACE incorporating UMI labels. With the 5' RACE reads reprocessed, TCRdb shows one record per CDR3 protein and no DNA. Its table records about 130,000 distinct CDR3 sequences. Phenotypically, naive CD8+ T cells corresponded to CD45RO-CCR7+CD27+CD95-. Whole-study findings and limits: Naive CXCR3-positive and CXCR3-negative cells shared similar TRBV-TRBJ usage, unlike memory cells.

The sequencing input was naive CXCR3- CD8+ T cells from blood. Sample subset: CD45RO-CCR7+CD27+CD95- naive CD8+ T cells lacking CXCR3 (TNR3-). This chain uses TRBV6-1 with TRBJ2-7; TCRdb selects TRBD1, and the lack of DNA leaves this call unchecked. The sequence was obtained from a human donor in good health. Some clones in this sample may be carry-over from other donors' samples. CDR3 in amino acids: CASSVPGQLSYEQYF.